This T cell receptor (beta chain) was sequenced in a study of blood T cell repertoires in COVID-19 (TCRdb year 2020). About the study as a whole: The collaborator samples originated in the United States, Italy and Spain and spanned the acute and convalescent phases of COVID-19. The sample metadata nearly always contained a de-identified subject ID, COVID-19 status, age in years and sex. The samples were drawn from two sources: the first 160 participants of the ongoing ImmuneRACE study, and 950 to 1,500 subjects contributed by 6 global collaborators. The prospective study material was composed of cDNA or gDNA derived from T cells, B-cell-depleted T cells, or PBMCs. Deeply sampled blood TCRbeta repertoires from subjects exposed to, actively infected with, or recovered from COVID-19 were included in the dataset. The repertoires were released in a freely available public database meant as a resource for research on the immune response to SARS-CoV-2. Where HLA class I and class II types were available, the types were taken from metadata supplied by the sample provider, not from assay-based typing. What the study reported, not specific to this receptor: The quantity of clinical and demographic metadata differed by source and by participant and was supplied without curation.

As regards this clone: Its antigen remains undetermined. No base-level quality is on record; no much larger clone is a single base apart.

Enrolling through a virtual design, the prospective study's participants ranged in age from roughly 18 to 89 years and lived across roughly 24 United States geographic areas. In the prospective study, cohorts were assigned on the basis of participant-reported clinical history obtained from a screening survey and a study questionnaire. Mobile phlebotomists in the prospective study collected whole blood, serum and a nasopharyngeal or oropharyngeal swab from every participant. Participants in the prospective study had the option to provide additional blood draws and questionnaires over an approximately 2-month period. Blood samples from the prospective study were shipped frozen or at room temperature prior to DNA extraction. V is clipped by 6 bases and J by 8 bases, and the sequence between their germline boundaries is 10 bases long. Taken from the germline V gene (reference sequence), the CDR1 and CDR2 loops are LNHDA and SQIVND. The CDR3, from cysteine to phenylalanine, totals 12 residues. The sequence is cut down to CDR3 DNA, 36 bases in frame from base 1.

TCRbeta CDR3 regions were amplified from genomic DNA using the immunoSEQ Assay, a bias-controlled multiplex PCR. The paper's data handling went like this. The number of nucleated cells in each sample was estimated from the amplification of reference gene primers within the assay. Sequence reads were collapsed and filtered to measure the absolute abundance of every unique TCRbeta CDR3 rearrangement. For each sample, productive Simpson clonality was calculated by taking the square root of Simpson's diversity index across productive rearrangements. Imported from immuneACCESS, the table was reduced by TCRdb to in-frame sequences with V and J called. These copies leave out some clones; in studies compared against another copy, an unresolved V gene accounts for under half, and the cause of the remainder is not known. V and J calls and clone size are as listed in that table; D and trimming were resolved from the DNA. Within this sample are approximately 200,000 clones, with roughly nine tenths of them counted one time only. Of the sample, under 4% falls within the top ten clones.

The V and J segments used are TRBV19 and TRBJ2-2, with TRBD2 as a weak D call on 6 bases. The sequence was obtained from a woman aged 18-29 years in a cohort exposed to, infected with or recovered from COVID-19 (not recorded which). What was sequenced was PBMCs or T cells enriched from blood (not recorded which). The bases are TGTGCCAGTAGGCCGGGGGTTGGGGAGCTGTTTTTT. It is translated as CASRPGVGELFF.